Presented here are 28 T cell receptor beta chains from one specimen sequenced in a study of cytomegalovirus exposure and HLA in healthy donors. 60 Vbeta and 13 Jbeta primers were used in PCR. Profiled with immunoSEQ multiplex PCR; TCRdb holds only in-frame clones, not every one. The table has 100,000 to 150,000 clones, about three quarters seen once. The sequenced material came from PBMCs. Receptors were obtained from a man between 25 and 39 years old in good health and CMV-seronegative.

V gene TRBV7-2 combines with J gene TRBJ2-3; TRBD2 matches at 7 bases. V lost 5 bases and J lost 2; bases outside the gene matches: 10. The CDR3 has 16 residues. Germline CDR1 reads SGHTA; CDR2 reads FQGNSA. CDR3 amino acids: CASSDGTTRFTDTQYF. CDR3 in DNA: TGTGCCAGCAGCGACGGGACTACGAGATTCACAGATACGCAGTATTTT.

This rearrangement joins TRBV9 to TRBJ2-6; 8 positions agree with TRBD1. Germline V lookup: CDR1 SGDLS, CDR2 YYNGEE. The V segment lost 3 bases and the J segment 2 bases; nucleotides outside the gene matches: 1. The CDR3 covers 15 residues. This chain's CDR3 is CASSGQGTGANVLTF. The CDR3 region has the DNA TGTGCCAGCAGCGGACAGGGGACTGGGGCCAACGTCCTGACTTTC.

The CDR3 region is CSANGNYGYTF. In DNA, the CDR3 is TGCAGTGCTAACGGGAACTATGGCTACACCTTC. The V gene is TRBV20-1, the J gene TRBJ1-2; no reliable D call. Germline CDR1 DFQATT, CDR2 SNEGSKA (reference sequence). The CDR3 loop spans 11 amino acids. Trimming removed 4 bases at V and 2 bases at J, with 5 bases between.

This clone came up a few times. CDR3 region: CASSMASGNTIYF. CDR3 sequence (DNA): TGTGCCAGCAGCATGGCCTCTGGAAACACCATATATTTT. V is TRBV14 and J is TRBJ1-3; unclear D gene. V lost 5 bases and J lost 0, with 5 bases in between. The CDR3 consists of 13 residues. The germline gives CDR1 SGHDN, CDR2 FVKESK.

This sequence joins TRBV16 and TRBJ2-1, with 7 bases matching TRBD1. From germline, CDR1 is KGHSY and CDR2 FQNENV. CDR3 length: 15 amino acids. Unmatched junction bases numbered 8, after V lost 5 bases and J lost 4 bases. The CDR3 loop is CASSYETGSYNEQFF. As DNA, the CDR3 is TGTGCCAGCAGCTATGAGACAGGGTCATACAATGAGCAGTTCTTC.

The CDR3 reads CASSLGGHSTEAFF. The CDR3 DNA reads TGTGCCAGCAGCTTAGGGGGGCATAGCACTGAAGCTTTCTTT. The chain combines TRBV7-6 with TRBJ1-1, with D possibly TRBD1 on 6 matching bases. Trimming left V 1 base short and J 4 bases short, with 10 bases between. Germline V gene sequence: CDR1 SGHVS, CDR2 FNYEAQ. The CDR3 sequence is 14 residues long.

This clone has a handful of counts. The chain employs TRBV6-5 and TRBJ2-7; TRBD1 agrees at 12 bases. CDR3 size: 15 residues. V lost 6 bases and J lost 1; bases outside the gene matches: 4. The germline gives CDR1 MNHEY, CDR2 SVGAGI. The CDR3 nucleotides read TGTGCCAGCAGCGAGGGACAGGGGGCTTCCTACGAGCAGTACTTC. It specifies CASSEGQGASYEQYF.

In its sample, this clone was seen a few times. This chain uses TRBV4-1 with TRBJ1-1; D call uncertain. V was clipped by 2 bases and J by 5 bases, with 12 bases between them. Looked up from germline, CDR1 is MGHRA and CDR2 is YSYEKL. The CDR3 loop spans 14 amino acids. CDR3 DNA: TGCGCCAGCAGCCAACCCGGGGAGGCTACTGAAGCTTTCTTT. Translated: CASSQPGEATEAFF.

This clone turned up a few times. This chain connects TRBV6-5 to TRBJ2-7; 12 bases align to TRBD2. Germline V CDR1 and CDR2: MNHEY, SVGAGI. V lost 5 bases, J lost 2 bases, and 4 bases stayed unmatched. This CDR3 region has 15 residues. The CDR3 protein is CASSGPSGGAYEQYF. The DNA of the CDR3 is TGTGCCAGCAGTGGTCCTAGCGGGGGGGCCTACGAGCAGTACTTC.

The chain uses TRBV7-2 and TRBJ1-2; no clear D. Germline lookup yields CDR1 SGHTA and CDR2 FQGNSA. Trimming left V 5 bases short and J 4 bases short, with 14 bases between. This CDR3 has 14 residues. CDR3 residues: CASSRRIAAYGYTF. CDR3 coding DNA: TGTGCCAGCAGCCGACGGATTGCGGCCTATGGCTACACCTTC.

This clone came up once. The chain recombines TRBV5-6 with TRBJ1-5, with TRBD1 matching over 7 bases. Germline assignment: CDR1 SGHDT and CDR2 YYEEEE. With 2 bases clipped from V and 5 bases from J, the junction kept 4 bases outside the gene matches. The CDR3 totals 14 residues. The DNA for the CDR3 is TGTGCCAGCAGCTTTGGGACAGTATATCAGCCCCAGCATTTT. Protein sequence: CASSFGTVYQPQHF.

J is TRBJ1-3 and V is TRBV6-6; D uncertain. Germline CDR1 is MNHNY and CDR2 is SVGAGI (reference sequence). The V end lost 5 bases, the J end lost 0 bases, and 11 bases lay between the germline ends. CDR3 length: 15 residues. The CDR3 spells CASSEGFNSGNTIYF. The CDR3 bases are TGTGCCAGCAGTGAGGGATTTAACTCTGGAAACACCATATATTTT.

V gene TRBV2 combines with J gene TRBJ2-3; 7 positions match TRBD2. The J segment lost 0 bases and the V segment lost 9 bases, leaving 3 bases of the junction unmatched. This CDR3 is 13 amino acids long. The germline gives CDR1 SNHLY, CDR2 FYNNEI. The CDR3 DNA reads TGTGCCAGGAGGGACTATAGCACAGATACGCAGTATTTT. Translated, it gives CARRDYSTDTQYF.

This clone was seen a handful of times. The V call is TRBV18, the J call TRBJ2-2, with D hard to call. Between the trimmed V and J ends, which lost 3 bases and 0 bases, there was a span of 8 bases. Germline CDR1 reads KGHSH; CDR2 reads LQKENI. The CDR3 runs to 15 residues. This chain's CDR3 is CASSPRSTNTGELFF. Written as DNA, the CDR3 is TGTGCCAGCTCACCCCGGTCAACGAACACCGGGGAGCTGTTTTTT.

The V call is TRBV7-2, the J call TRBJ2-6; 12 bases line up with TRBD2. Germline trimming cut 1 base from V and 0 bases from J; bases unmatched to any gene: 4. CDR3 length equals 19 residues. Germline values: CDR1 SGHTA, CDR2 FQGNSA. CDR3 in amino acids: CASSLGGGLAGSGANVLTF. CDR3 coding DNA: TGTGCCAGCAGCTTAGGAGGGGGACTAGCGGGCTCTGGGGCCAACGTCCTGACTTTC.

The chain links TRBV4-1 to TRBJ1-4, with TRBD1 matching over 7 bases. The CDR3 loop spans 15 amino acids. V was clipped by 2 bases and J by 7 bases; unmatched bases: 7. Germline lookup yields CDR1 MGHRA and CDR2 YSYEKL. CDR3 region: CASSQLGQGVEKLFF. The CDR3 nucleotides are TGCGCCAGCAGCCAACTCGGGCAGGGGGTTGAAAAACTGTTTTTT.

The J gene is TRBJ2-1, the V gene TRBV25-1; 7 bases are shared with TRBD2. V trimming: 3 bases; J trimming: 9 bases; junction bases outside the gene matches: 5. Germline V CDR1 and CDR2: MGHDK, SYGVNS. The CDR3 totals 13 residues. This chain's CDR3 is CASSDAGESEQFF. DNA of the CDR3: TGTGCCAGCAGTGATGCGGGGGAGTCTGAGCAGTTCTTC.

The V and J genes are TRBV10-3 and TRBJ2-3; D perhaps matches TRBD2 (6 bases). Deletions cut 6 bases from V and 1 base from J, with 17 bases between. The CDR3 length is 16 residues. The germline V gene has CDR1 ENHRY and CDR2 SYGVKD. In nucleotides, the CDR3 is TGTGCCATCAGGGGTTATGGGGGGATCGGCACAGATACGCAGTATTTT. It encodes CAIRGYGGIGTDTQYF.

The rearrangement links TRBV5-1 to TRBJ2-7; 7 positions match TRBD1. Trimming took 4 bases from V and 0 from J; bases not matched to a gene: 4. CDR3 size: 14 residues. Germline values: CDR1 SGHRS, CDR2 YFSETQ. CDR3 region: CASSEGQLSYEQYF. In DNA, the CDR3 is TGCGCCAGCAGCGAGGGACAGCTCTCCTACGAGCAGTACTTC. Combining the CDR3 with reference TRBV5-1 and TRBJ2-7 gives the whole variable domain KAGVTQTPRYLIKTRGQQVTLSCSPISGHRSVSWYQQTPGQGLQFLFEYFSETQRNKGNFPGRFSGRQFSNSRSEMNVSTLELGDSALYLCASSEGQLSYEQYFGPGTRLTVT.

The chain carries TRBV28 and TRBJ1-6; 7 bases map to TRBD1. Per the germline V gene, CDR1 is MDHEN and CDR2 is SYDVKM. The ends lost 4 bases at V and 0 bases at J; junction bases unmatched: 9. This CDR3 has 18 amino acids. DNA for the CDR3: TGTGCCAGCAGTTCTCCGGGACAGTCGAGCTCCTATAATTCACCCCTCCACTTT. It translates to CASSSPGQSSSYNSPLHF.

This clone was counted a few times. This chain connects TRBV5-4 to TRBJ2-5; 7 bases are shared with TRBD2. This CDR3 contains 15 residues. Germline V gene sequence: CDR1 SGHNT, CDR2 YYREEE (reference sequence). V lost 4 bases, J lost 5 bases, and 11 bases stayed unmatched. The CDR3 bases are TGTGCCAGCAGCAGAGAGGCGGGGGTTGGGGAGACCCAGTACTTC. The encoded protein is CASSREAGVGETQYF.

The CDR3 protein is CASSPYYGYTF. DNA of the CDR3: TGTGCCAGCAGCCCGTACTATGGCTACACCTTC. The rearrangement uses TRBV7-9 and TRBJ1-2, with D uncertain. Trimming took 5 bases from V and 3 from J, leaving 4 bases between them. This CDR3 is 11 amino acids long. Germline CDR1 is SEHNR and CDR2 is FQNEAQ (reference sequence).

This chain joins TRBV9 and TRBJ2-1; D possibly corresponds to TRBD1 (6 bases). CDR3 length: 15 residues. The V gene's germline CDR1 is SGDLS and CDR2 YYNGEE. V dropped 4 bases and J dropped 7 bases, with 18 bases sitting between them. The CDR3 here is CASSPLGPRGNEQFF. CDR3 in DNA: TGTGCCAGCAGCCCTCTAGGCCCGAGGGGGAATGAGCAGTTCTTC.

V and J are TRBV19 and TRBJ2-3, with 7 positions matching TRBD2. Germline V gene lookup returns CDR1 LNHDA and CDR2 SQIVND (reference sequence). This CDR3 is 13 amino acids long. The CDR3 protein is CASGRAHTDTQYF. In nucleotides, the CDR3 is TGTGCGTCTGGGAGGGCCCACACAGATACGCAGTATTTT.

This clone has just a few counts. The chain combines TRBV6-4 with TRBJ1-6; possibly TRBD1 for D (5 bases). Trimming took 6 bases from V and 6 from J, leaving 21 bases between them. CDR1 is MRHNA, CDR2 SNTAGT, per germline. The CDR3 is made up of 17 amino acids. The DNA for the CDR3 is TGTGCCAGCAGAGGGGCGGTAAGTCTCCGCGGTAATTCACCCCTCCACTTT. Protein product: CASRGAVSLRGNSPLHF.

About this clone: One junction end does not reproduce the germline sequence, and a read error may be involved. V is TRBV7-9 and J is TRBJ1-2; TRBD1 might be the D (5 bases). The CDR3 covers 16 residues. The germline CDR1 and CDR2 sequences are SEHNR and FQNEAQ (reference sequence). The CDR3 loop is CSSSFRVFQGYYGYTF. The DNA of the CDR3 is TGTTCCAGCAGCTTTCGTGTTTTTCAGGGATACTATGGCTACACCTTC.

The V call is TRBV5-1, the J call TRBJ1-1; D perhaps matches TRBD1 (5 bases). This CDR3 has 14 amino acids. V was clipped by 2 bases and J by 0 bases, with 8 bases between them. The germline V gene encodes CDR1 SGHRS and CDR2 YFSETQ. For the CDR3, the DNA is TGCGCCAGCAGCTTAGGGGAATTGAACACTGAAGCTTTCTTT. It is translated as CASSLGELNTEAFF.

The chain recombines TRBV10-1 with TRBJ2-2; 8 bases line up with TRBD2. CDR3 size: 18 residues. Germline trimming cut 5 bases from V and 3 bases from J; bases unmatched to any gene: 14. CDR1 is WNHNN and CDR2 is SYGVQD in the germline V gene (reference sequence). The CDR3 DNA is TGCGCCAGCAGTCCCGCCAATGTGCGGGGGGCTCACACCGGGGAGCTGTTTTTT. Residues: CASSPANVRGAHTGELFF.